This entry describes one T cell receptor (beta chain). Generated by immunoSEQ multiplex PCR, the TCRdb table keeps only in-frame clones and is missing some. The data contain some 400,000 clones, about 87% of them seen just once; the ten biggest clones take up 1% to 1.5%. This sample was included in a study of blood T cell repertoires in COVID-19. The CDR3 runs to 16 residues. The V gene's germline CDR1 is SGDLS and CDR2 YYNGEE. With 4 bases removed from V and 2 bases from J, the gap between germline ends came to 16 bases. The age range of participants was about 18 to 90 years, with residence in about two dozen US areas.

Sample: PBMCs or T cells enriched from blood (not recorded which). This sequence originates from a man aged 30-40 years who had recovered from COVID-19. The genes are TRBV9 and TRBJ1-3, with D perhaps TRBD1 (6 bases). The CDR3 bases are TGTGCCAGCAGCTCACGGACAGAAATTGCTGGAAACACCATATATTTT. It yields the protein CASSSRTEIAGNTIYF. Full variable domain (remainder filled in from reference TRBV9 and TRBJ1-3): DSGVTQTPKHLITATGQRVTLRCSPRSGDLSVYWYQQSLDQGLQFLIQYYNGEERAKGNILERFSAQQFPDLHSELNLSSLELGDSALYFCASSSRTEIAGNTIYFGEGSWLTVV.